The entry that follows covers one T cell receptor (beta chain) sequence. Recruited during active infection, patients (from Seattle) were subsequently followed longitudinally. The entry originates in a study of blood T cell repertoires in COVID-19. Study-level background: Some COVID-19 samples were acute and others convalescent; all came from the United States, Italy and Spain.

Clones were sequenced by immunoSEQ multiplex PCR, and TCRdb holds only the in-frame ones, with some missing. Of 200,000 to 250,000 clones listed, about 86% are singletons. The sequencing input was peripheral blood. This receptor was taken from a woman aged 45-60 years with COVID-19, enrolled during active disease.

The CDR3 DNA reads as TGTGCCAGTAGTCCAGGGTTCTCTGGGGCCAACGTCCTGACTTTC. It is translated as CASSPGFSGANVLTF. The rearrangement joins TRBV19 to TRBJ2-6, with D perhaps TRBD1 (5 bases). Germline V gives CDR1 LNHDA, CDR2 SQIVND (reference sequence). V was pared by 5 bases and J by 0 bases, with 8 bases between. The CDR3 runs to 15 residues.